A single sample gave rise to the 26 T cell receptor beta chains below, sequenced in a study of shared clonotypes between healthy human individuals. The table came from immunoSEQ multiplex PCR; TCRdb's copy has only in-frame clones and leaves some out. The sample lists roughly 640,000 clones, 74% occurring once. The sequenced sample consisted of memory CD4+ T cells sorted from blood. As to subset: CD45RA-negative fraction. The receptors come from a woman aged 25 to 39 in good health.

The rearrangement links TRBV10-1 to TRBJ2-5; 10 nucleotides line up with TRBD2. J was trimmed by 5 bases and V by 2 bases; bases with no gene match: 5. CDR1 is WNHNN and CDR2 is SYGVQD in the germline V gene (reference sequence). The CDR3 covers 15 residues. For the CDR3, the DNA is TGCGCCAGCAGTGAGACGGGACTAGCGAAGGAGACCCAGTACTTC. Translation: CASSETGLAKETQYF.

The chain carries TRBV10-1 and TRBJ1-5; D gene unclear. Germline V gene sequence: CDR1 WNHNN, CDR2 SYGVQD (reference sequence). The CDR3 covers 13 residues. Trimming removed 7 bases at V and 1 base at J, with 8 bases between. DNA for the CDR3: TGCGCCAGCAACAATCGAAGCAATCAGCCCCAGCATTTT. This sequence encodes CASNNRSNQPQHF.

To note about this clone: This same CDR3 is encoded by further DNA sequences in the sample. The chain carries TRBV5-1 and TRBJ1-1, with no clear D. V lost 0 bases, J lost 1 base, and 7 bases lay in between. Germline CDR1 and CDR2: SGHRS and YFSETQ. This CDR3 has 14 residues. The CDR3 loop is CASSLVSGNTEAFF. CDR3 sequence (DNA): TGCGCCAGCAGCTTGGTTTCAGGGAACACTGAAGCTTTCTTT.

The chain couples TRBV19 to TRBJ2-2; D might be TRBD2 (5 bases). CDR3 length: 14 residues. Trimming took 9 bases from V and 0 from J, leaving 11 bases between them. Germline CDR1 LNHDA, CDR2 SQIVND (reference sequence). CDR3 amino acids: CASTGLSNTGELFF. DNA of the CDR3: TGTGCCAGCACCGGACTTTCGAACACCGGGGAGCTGTTTTTT.

The chain employs TRBV7-9 and TRBJ2-2; no clear D gene. Germline values: CDR1 SEHNR, CDR2 FQNEAQ (reference sequence). The CDR3 length is 16 residues. The V and J ends lost 5 bases and 2 bases respectively, with 15 bases between them. CDR3 amino acids: CASSVDPWGNTGELFF. CDR3 in DNA: TGTGCCAGCAGCGTAGATCCGTGGGGAAACACCGGGGAGCTGTTTTTT. The variable domain in full, with the rest retrieved from reference TRBV7-9 and TRBJ2-2, is DTGVSQNPRHKITKRGQNVTFRCDPISEHNRLYWYRQTLGQGPEFLTYFQNEAQLEKSRLLSDRFSAERPKGSFSTLEIQRTEQGDSAMYLCASSVDPWGNTGELFFGEGSRLTVL.

A remark on this clone: A far larger clone differs by one base, so this is likely a read error. The chain employs TRBV5-2 and TRBJ1-2. TRBV5-2 is given as a pseudogene. This CDR3 is 15 amino acids long. CDR3 amino acids: CASSQDGRVAYGYTF. CDR3 DNA sequence: TGTGCCAGCAGCCAAGATGGAAGGGTGGCCTATGGCTACACCTTC.

This clone showed up just a few times. The gene calls are TRBV5-4 and TRBJ1-2, with unresolved D. The V gene's germline CDR1 is SGHNT and CDR2 YYREEE (reference sequence). V lost 2 bases and J lost 8, with 16 bases in between. CDR3 length: 14 amino acids. In DNA, the CDR3 is TGTGCCAGCAGCTTAAAAAGCGGGGTCCGGGGCTACACCTTC. It translates to CASSLKSGVRGYTF.

The chain combines TRBV7-9 with TRBJ1-4; D is uncertain. Germline V CDR1 and CDR2: SEHNR, FQNEAQ (reference sequence). V was cut by 3 bases and J by 3 bases, with 8 bases left in between. There are 14 residues in the CDR3. This CDR3 is CASSLSGANEKLFF. In DNA, the CDR3 is TGTGCCAGCAGCTTGTCAGGAGCTAATGAAAAACTGTTTTTT.

V is TRBV6-5 and J is TRBJ2-3, with 12 bases that match TRBD2. V lost 4 bases to trimming and J lost 3 bases; unmatched junction nucleotides: 5. CDR1 and CDR2 from the germline V gene are MNHEY and SVGAGI. The CDR3 runs 16 residues. This CDR3 reads CASSSPTSGRTDTQYF. The CDR3 nucleotides are TGTGCCAGCAGTTCCCCGACTAGCGGGAGAACAGATACGCAGTATTTT.

The gene calls are TRBV2 and TRBJ1-1, with 9 bases fitting TRBD1. J gave up 3 bases and V 11 bases, and 10 bases lay outside the gene matches. CDR1 is SNHLY, CDR2 FYNNEI, per germline. The CDR3 extends over 14 amino acids. The CDR3 DNA follows: TGTGCCTCCCAACGGGACAGGGTGGACACTGAAGCTTTCTTT. This gives the protein CASQRDRVDTEAFF.

The chain links TRBV2 to TRBJ2-2; TRBD2 is a possible D gene (5 bases). This CDR3 comprises 14 residues. CDR1 and CDR2 from the germline V gene are SNHLY and FYNNEI. Trimming left V 8 bases short and J 0 bases short, with 10 bases between. The CDR3 region has the DNA TGTGCCAGCCGGAGGATAGCGAACACCGGGGAGCTGTTTTTT. Its translation is CASRRIANTGELFF.

On this clone itself: A much larger clone lies one base from this, so it may be a read error. V usage is TRBV27 and J usage is TRBJ1-3; tentatively, D is TRBD1 (6 bases). Trimming removed 5 bases at V and 0 bases at J, with 11 bases between. This CDR3 has 15 residues. Germline values: CDR1 MNHEY, CDR2 SMNVEV (reference sequence). CDR3 nucleotide sequence: TGTGCCAGCAGTACACGACAGGACTCTGGAAACACCATATATTTT. Encoded protein: CASSTRQDSGNTIYF.

V is TRBV18 and J is TRBJ2-3; tentatively, D is TRBD1 (5 bases). CDR3 size: 14 residues. Germline V gives CDR1 KGHSH, CDR2 LQKENI. The V gene lost 1 base and the J gene lost 4 bases, with 9 bases spanning the gap. CDR3 sequence: CASSPLQGADTQYF. CDR3 in DNA: TGTGCCAGCTCACCACTTCAGGGTGCAGATACGCAGTATTTT.

The chain is built from TRBV7-6 and TRBJ2-6, with D possibly TRBD1 on 6 matching bases. This CDR3 region has 18 residues. Germline CDR1 and CDR2: SGHVS and FNYEAQ. V lost 6 bases and J lost 1, with 19 bases in between. The CDR3 coding sequence is TGTGCCAGCAGTCGGTGGGGGCAGGGGCCTTCTGGGGCCAACGTCCTGACTTTC. It codes for CASSRWGQGPSGANVLTF.

Comment on this clone: Mismatch with germline at one junction end may stem from a read error. Other DNA sequences in the same sample also yield this CDR3. The rearrangement links TRBV7-8 to TRBJ2-7; the match to TRBD2 covers 7 bases. Germline CDR1 and CDR2: SGHVS and FQNEAQ. The CDR3 sequence is 14 residues long. The CDR3: CASSLQRDSYEQYF. The CDR3 DNA reads as TGTGCCAGCAGCCTGCAGCGGGACTCCTACGAGCAATACTTC.

The count of this clone is one. This chain uses TRBV19 with TRBJ2-5, with D unclear. The CDR3 consists of 13 residues. V lost 3 bases and J 0 bases, leaving 5 bases between the germline ends. Germline lookup yields CDR1 LNHDA and CDR2 SQIVND (reference sequence). CDR3 region: CASSITNQETQYF. In DNA, the CDR3 is TGTGCCAGTAGTATTACCAACCAAGAGACCCAGTACTTC.

The V call is TRBV19, the J call TRBJ2-2; 13 positions agree with TRBD2. The V segment lost 8 bases and the J segment 5 bases; nucleotides outside the gene matches: 2. CDR3 length: 14 amino acids. From germline, CDR1 is LNHDA and CDR2 SQIVND (reference sequence). The CDR3 bases are TGTGCCAGTGGGACTAGCGGGATTACCGGGGAGCTGTTTTTT. It encodes CASGTSGITGELFF.

The rearrangement joins TRBV10-3 to TRBJ2-7, with TRBD2 matching 9 bases. The CDR3 is made up of 14 amino acids. J was trimmed by 2 bases and V by 6 bases; bases with no gene match: 5. CDR1 is ENHRY and CDR2 is SYGVKD in the germline V gene. The CDR3 loop is CAISEAGGPYEQYF. The CDR3 bases are TGTGCCATCAGCGAAGCGGGAGGTCCCTACGAGCAGTACTTC.

This chain joins TRBV7-8 and TRBJ2-3; D uncertain. The CDR3 contains 16 residues. Germline loops: CDR1 SGHVS, CDR2 FQNEAQ. The ends were cut back, 6 bases at V and 1 base at J, with 17 bases in the middle. For the CDR3, the DNA is TGTGCCAGCAGGCTACTACGGGCTGGGGGCACAGATACGCAGTATTTT. Translating it yields CASRLLRAGGTDTQYF. The full variable domain, rest sourced from reference TRBV7-8 and TRBJ2-3, is GAGVSQSPRYKVAKRGQDVALRCDPISGHVSLFWYQQALGQGPEFLTYFQNEAQLDKSGLPSDRFFAERPEGSVSTLKIQRTQQEDSAVYLCASRLLRAGGTDTQYFGPGTRLTVL.

This clone is a singleton in its sample. The rearrangement uses TRBV19 and TRBJ1-1; no clear D gene. The germline V gene has CDR1 LNHDA and CDR2 SQIVND (reference sequence). Trimming removed 6 bases from V and 11 bases from J, with 13 bases in between. The CDR3 consists of 11 residues. CDR3 loop: CASRLEVEAFF. CDR3 sequence (DNA): TGTGCCAGTAGACTGGAGGTGGAGGCTTTCTTT.

V usage is TRBV6-5 and J usage is TRBJ2-7; unclear D gene. Trimming pared 5 bases from V and 3 bases from J, leaving 11 bases between. This CDR3 spans 13 amino acids. Germline V CDR1 and CDR2: MNHEY, SVGAGI. CDR3 in amino acids: CASSARADYEQYF. The CDR3 DNA is TGTGCCAGCAGTGCCCGGGCCGACTACGAGCAGTACTTC.

This chain joins TRBV12-5 and TRBJ2-3; TRBD1 or TRBD2 may be the D gene (5 bases each). Germline values: CDR1 LGHNT, CDR2 FRNRAP. The CDR3 spans 13 residues. With 6 bases removed from V and 1 base from J, the gap between germline ends came to 8 bases. CDR3 sequence: CASGQGGTDTQYF. Written as DNA, the CDR3 is TGTGCTAGTGGCCAGGGAGGCACAGATACGCAGTATTTT.

The gene calls are TRBV29-1 and TRBJ2-5, with a possible D match to TRBD1 (5 bases). The J call may be in error: the DNA end matches TRBJ2-7 better. Germline loops: CDR1 SQVTM, CDR2 ANQGSEA. CDR3 length: 13 residues. This chain's CDR3 is CSVSKTEDYEQYF. CDR3 nucleotide sequence: TGCAGCGTTTCCAAGACAGAAGACTACGAGCAGTACTTC.

This clone was seen once. This chain connects TRBV30 to TRBJ1-4; maybe TRBD1 (6 bases). The germline V gene encodes CDR1 GTSNPN and CDR2 SVGIG (reference sequence). V was shortened by 0 bases and J by 4 bases, with 21 bases between the two germline ends. The CDR3 is 18 amino acids. CDR3 region: CAWSVFPSMGAGNEKLFF. As DNA, the CDR3 is TGTGCCTGGAGTGTATTCCCCTCCATGGGGGCCGGTAATGAAAAACTGTTTTTT.

The V call is TRBV28, the J call TRBJ2-7; TRBD2 matches at 8 bases. Germline loops: CDR1 MDHEN, CDR2 SYDVKM. CDR3 length: 16 residues. Trimming at V came to 6 bases and at J to 0 bases, leaving 10 bases not matched to a gene. In nucleotides, the CDR3 is TGTGCCAGCAGCCTCCCGGGACTAGTGAACTCCTACGAGCAGTACTTC. As protein: CASSLPGLVNSYEQYF.

This chain connects TRBV28 to TRBJ2-3; TRBD1 matches at 7 bases. This CDR3 is built from 16 residues. The V gene's germline CDR1 is MDHEN and CDR2 SYDVKM. The V gene end was trimmed by 2 bases and the J gene end by 2 bases; junction bases not matched to a gene: 7. Written as DNA, the CDR3 is TGTGCCAGCAGTTTAACACAGGGGCTAAACACAGATACGCAGTATTTT. It specifies CASSLTQGLNTDTQYF.